This TCR beta chain was identified during a study of blood T cell repertoires in COVID-19. Study context: COVID-19 samples collected from the United States, Italy and Spain covered acute and convalescent phases.

This table comes from immunoSEQ multiplex PCR, and its TCRdb copy is limited to in-frame clones, with some not included. The sample yields fewer than 250,000 clones, roughly nine tenths seen once. This clone was detected once. The receptor was derived from a man between 25 and 39 years old with acute or convalescent COVID-19. The sequenced sample was peripheral blood.

CDR3 sequence: CASIPADRVGWKPQHF. CDR3 nucleotide sequence: TGTGCCAGCATCCCCGCGGACAGGGTAGGATGGAAGCCCCAGCATTTT. The J gene is TRBJ1-5, the V gene TRBV28; the match to TRBD1 covers 8 bases. With V trimmed by 7 bases and J by 8 bases, 16 bases remained unmatched. The germline V gene encodes CDR1 MDHEN and CDR2 SYDVKM. The CDR3 sequence is 16 residues long.